What follows are 4 T cell receptor beta chains derived from one specimen sequenced in a study of T cells in Graves' hyperthyroidism and ophthalmopathy. TCR beta CDR3 region amplification was performed from RNA transcripts. During a first-round RT-PCR of the TCR CDR3, the HTBI primer set was used. TCRdb fed the multiplex PCR reads into MiXCR, producing one record per CDR3 protein. The sample records around 340,000 distinct CDR3 sequences, approximately 17% being singletons. Sequencing was done on a sample of blood. These receptors originate from a man aged 30 to 39 with Graves' hyperthyroidism.

This clonotype was recorded many times. The chain uses TRBV30 and TRBJ2-7; the D is unclear. Trimming pared 1 base from V and 3 bases from J, leaving 4 bases between. The CDR3 runs 11 residues. The V gene's germline CDR1 is GTSNPN and CDR2 SVGIG (reference sequence). The CDR3 loop is CAWSEDYEQYF. The CDR3 region has the DNA TGTGCCTGGAGTGAGGACTACGAGCAGTACTTC.

This clonotype was detected only a few times. The chain combines TRBV5-1 with TRBJ1-5; TRBD1 matches at 7 bases. The CDR3 has 16 amino acids. In germline, CDR1 is SGHRS, CDR2 YFSETQ. Trimming removed 4 bases from V and 6 bases from J; junction bases left unmatched: 13. The CDR3 spells CASSPSGTENGQPQHF. In DNA, the CDR3 is TGCGCCAGCAGCCCTTCCGGGACAGAAAACGGTCAGCCCCAGCATTTT.

This clonotype was detected many times. The rearrangement links TRBV28 to TRBJ2-7; D perhaps matches TRBD2 (6 bases). Trimming took off 7 bases at V and 7 bases at J, with 20 bases between the two ends. Germline CDR1 reads MDHEN; CDR2 reads SYDVKM. CDR3 length equals 14 residues. The CDR3 DNA sequence: TGTGCCAGCATAACCCGGGACTTTTTAGGAGAGCAGTACTTC. Translated, it gives CASITRDFLGEQYF.

This clonotype showed up many times. The chain employs TRBV5-1 and TRBJ2-7; D may be TRBD1 (6 bases). Trimming cost V 4 bases and J 5 bases, with 16 bases left between them. This CDR3 is built from 14 residues. The V gene's germline CDR1 is SGHRS and CDR2 YFSETQ. The CDR3 loop is CASSAGQLTDEQYF. The CDR3 coding sequence is TGCGCCAGCAGCGCCGGACAGTTGACGGACGAGCAGTACTTC.